The rows below give T cell receptor beta chains drawn from one sample of a study of T cell responses to AZD1222 COVID-19 vaccine. Repertoires were generated with immunoSEQ multiplex PCR, while TCRdb's copy carries only in-frame clones and drops some. The data contain about 53,000 clones, 84% of them singletons. The specimen was peripheral blood, collected on day 0 of AZD1222 vaccination. These receptors originate from an adult in good health. CDR3s include the opening cysteine and the closing phenylalanine or tryptophan. D genes are given only for firm matches. Where a row states a size, it is once, few, many or the class of an expanded clone; other rows omit it.

CDR3 protein,CDR3 DNA,J gene,D gene,V gene,clone size
CASLPGLGNYGYTF,TGTGCCAGCCTCCCAGGTTTGGGTAACTATGGCTACACCTTC,TRBJ1-2,.,TRBV6-5,.
CASSPGVANNEQFF,TGTGCCAGCAGCCCGGGTGTGGCTAACAATGAGCAGTTCTTC,TRBJ2-1,.,TRBV5-4,.
CASSQGPQDIQYF,TGTGCCAGCAGCCAGGGACCTCAGGACATTCAGTACTTC,TRBJ2-4,.,TRBV11-3,.
CASGLVRGRDGTEAFF,TGTGCTAGTGGTTTGGTACGGGGCAGGGACGGCACTGAAGCTTTCTTT,TRBJ1-1,.,TRBV12-5,once
CASSKDRGQHGYTF,TGTGCCAGTAGCAAAGACAGGGGGCAGCATGGCTACACCTTC,TRBJ1-2,TRBD1,TRBV19,.
CASSEAGRSTDTQYF,TGTGCCAGCAGTGAAGCGGGCAGAAGCACAGATACGCAGTATTTT,TRBJ2-3,.,TRBV6-1,.
CASSGDTLNTEAFF,TGTGCCAGTAGTGGGGACACCTTGAACACTGAAGCTTTCTTT,TRBJ1-1,.,TRBV19,.
CASSSGDRNQPQHF,TGCGCCAGCAGCTCCGGGGACCGCAATCAGCCCCAGCATTTT,TRBJ1-5,.,TRBV5-1,.
CASSLPSSYNSPLHF,TGTGCCAGCAGCTTACCGAGCTCCTATAATTCACCCCTCCACTTT,TRBJ1-6,.,TRBV5-6,.
CASSPDRGGYGYTF,TGTGCCAGCAGCCCCGACCGTGGGGGCTATGGCTACACCTTC,TRBJ1-2,.,TRBV7-2,.
CASSLIRGSSGYTF,TGTGCCAGCAGCTTAATCAGGGGGTCGAGTGGCTACACCTTC,TRBJ1-2,TRBD1,TRBV7-2,.
CASSIRTSGNNEQFF,TGTGCCAGTAGTATTCGGACTAGCGGTAACAATGAGCAGTTCTTC,TRBJ2-1,TRBD2,TRBV19,.
CASSSTGQGDQPQHF,TGTGCCAGCTCTTCTACGGGACAGGGTGATCAGCCCCAGCATTTT,TRBJ1-5,TRBD1,TRBV18,.
CASSPDRGRRGYTF,TGTGCCAGCAGCCCGGACAGGGGGCGCCGAGGCTACACCTTC,TRBJ1-2,TRBD1,TRBV7-9,.
CASSPGAFYEQYF,TGTGCCAGCAGCCCGGGGGCCTTCTACGAGCAGTACTTC,TRBJ2-7,.,TRBV16,.
CATSEGDIGSPLHF,TGTGCCACCAGTGAGGGGGACATCGGGTCACCCCTCCACTTT,TRBJ1-6,.,TRBV24-1,.
CASSESGSGGSSTDTQYF,TGTGCCAGCAGTGAATCTGGGTCTGGCGGGAGTAGCACAGATACGCAGTATTTT,TRBJ2-3,TRBD2,TRBV2,.
CASRSPRNSGNTIYF,TGTGCCAGCAGGTCCCCCAGAAACTCAGGAAACACCATATATTTT,TRBJ1-3,.,TRBV6-5,.
CASSKTQGDTEAFF,TGCGCCAGCAGCAAGACCCAGGGCGACACTGAAGCTTTCTTT,TRBJ1-1,.,TRBV5-1,.
CASSPTSGRNNEQFF,TGTGCCAGCTCACCGACTAGCGGGAGGAACAATGAGCAGTTCTTC,TRBJ2-1,TRBD2,TRBV18,.
CATSTKRGSYEQYF,TGTGCCACCAGCACCAAGCGGGGGAGCTACGAGCAGTACTTC,TRBJ2-7,TRBD2,TRBV15,.
CASRATGSQEKLFF,TGTGCCAGCAGAGCGACAGGGTCACAGGAAAAACTGTTTTTT,TRBJ1-4,TRBD1,TRBV28,once
CASSLHAGDYGYTF,TGCGCCAGCAGCTTGCATGCAGGGGACTATGGCTACACCTTC,TRBJ1-2,.,TRBV5-1,.
CASSVGVTGNYGYTF,TGTGCCAGCAGCGTAGGGGTGACAGGGAACTATGGCTACACCTTC,TRBJ1-2,TRBD1,TRBV9,once
CASKEGMNTEAFF,TGTGCCTCGAAGGAGGGGATGAACACTGAAGCTTTCTTT,TRBJ1-1,.,TRBV18,.
CASSTDFYGYTF,TGTGCCAGTAGTACGGACTTCTATGGCTACACCTTC,TRBJ1-2,.,TRBV19,.
CATSDLQGRMSNQPQHF,TGTGCCACCAGTGATTTGCAGGGGAGAATGAGCAATCAGCCCCAGCATTTT,TRBJ1-5,.,TRBV24-1,.
CATSRESSGRAYNEQFF,TGTGCCACCAGCAGAGAAAGTAGCGGGAGGGCCTACAATGAGCAGTTCTTC,TRBJ2-1,TRBD2,TRBV15,.
CASSDRENTEAFF,TGTGCCAGCAGCGACAGGGAGAACACTGAAGCTTTCTTT,TRBJ1-1,TRBD1,TRBV6-5,.
CASSLDTVNEKLFF,TGTGCCAGCAGTTTAGATACAGTAAATGAAAAACTGTTTTTT,TRBJ1-4,.,TRBV27,.
CASSYSMSSGANVLTF,TGTGCCAGCAGTTACTCGATGAGCTCTGGGGCCAACGTCCTGACTTTC,TRBJ2-6,.,TRBV6-5,.
CASSTSTAGSGNTIYF,TGTGCCAGCAGTACCTCAACCGCAGGGAGTGGAAACACCATATATTTT,TRBJ1-3,.,TRBV6-2/TRBV6-3,.
CASSISDTQYF,TGTGCCAGTAGTATTTCAGATACGCAGTATTTT,TRBJ2-3,.,TRBV19,few
CASSIKGYGNQPQHF,TGTGCCAGTAGTATAAAAGGGTATGGCAATCAGCCCCAGCATTTT,TRBJ1-5,.,TRBV19,.
CASSLIAGQGSSPLHF,TGTGCCAGCAGCTTAATCGCAGGACAGGGGAGTTCACCCCTCCACTTT,TRBJ1-6,TRBD1,TRBV7-3,.
CASSLETGEGWTDTQYF,TGCGCCAGCAGCTTGGAGACAGGGGAGGGTTGGACAGATACGCAGTATTTT,TRBJ2-3,.,TRBV5-1,once
CATRIEGENTEAFF,TGTGCCACCAGAATAGAGGGCGAGAACACTGAAGCTTTCTTT,TRBJ1-1,.,TRBV24-1,.
CASSQGLSYEQYF,TGTGCCAGCAGTCAAGGACTGTCCTACGAGCAGTACTTC,TRBJ2-7,.,TRBV12-3/TRBV12-4,.
CASSQDAFGLAGTDTQYF,TGTGCCAGCAGCCAAGATGCATTTGGACTAGCGGGAACAGATACGCAGTATTTT,TRBJ2-3,TRBD2,TRBV14,.
CASSLVVAGGGNIQYF,TGTGCCAGCAGCTTAGTGGTCGCGGGAGGTGGAAACATTCAGTACTTC,TRBJ2-4,TRBD2,TRBV7-9,.
CASSLDRTYEQYF,TGTGCCAGCAGCTTAGACAGAACCTACGAGCAGTACTTC,TRBJ2-7,.,TRBV7-2,.
CASSPGPTDNEQFF,TGCGCCAGCAGCCCGGGTCCCACGGACAATGAGCAGTTCTTC,TRBJ2-1,.,TRBV4-3,.
CASSTRTVGGTEAFF,TGTGCCAGTAGTACCAGGACCGTGGGGGGCACTGAAGCTTTCTTT,TRBJ1-1,.,TRBV19,.
CASSLYGVSGANVLTF,TGTGCCAGCAGTTTATACGGGGTGTCTGGGGCCAACGTCCTGACTTTC,TRBJ2-6,.,TRBV28,.
CASSNSGTGYEKLFF,TGTGCCAGTAGTAATTCCGGGACAGGCTATGAAAAACTGTTTTTT,TRBJ1-4,TRBD1,TRBV19,few
CAWSVLVGDFTMNTEAFF,TGTGCCTGGAGTGTATTAGTAGGTGATTTTACCATGAACACTGAAGCTTTCTTT,TRBJ1-1,.,TRBV30,.
CASSQLAKTGRNSPLHF,TGCGCCAGCAGCCAGCTAGCTAAGACAGGGAGAAATTCACCCCTCCACTTT,TRBJ1-6,TRBD1,TRBV4-1,.